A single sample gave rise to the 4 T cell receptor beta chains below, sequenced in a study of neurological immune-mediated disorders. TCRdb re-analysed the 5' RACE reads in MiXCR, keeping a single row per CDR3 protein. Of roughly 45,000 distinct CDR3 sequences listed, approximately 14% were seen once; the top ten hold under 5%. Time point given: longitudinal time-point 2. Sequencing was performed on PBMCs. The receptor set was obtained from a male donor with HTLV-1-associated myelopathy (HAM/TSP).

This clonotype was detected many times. The CDR3 reads CASSESGGRITGELFF. The CDR3 DNA reads as TGCGCCAGCAGTGAGTCGGGGGGCAGGATCACCGGGGAGCTGTTTTTT. The chain has TRBV10-1 and TRBJ2-2, with D possibly being TRBD1 or TRBD2 (6 bases each). Germline CDR1 WNHNN, CDR2 SYGVQD (reference sequence). CDR3 length: 16 residues. V was pared by 0 bases and J by 4 bases, with 12 bases between.

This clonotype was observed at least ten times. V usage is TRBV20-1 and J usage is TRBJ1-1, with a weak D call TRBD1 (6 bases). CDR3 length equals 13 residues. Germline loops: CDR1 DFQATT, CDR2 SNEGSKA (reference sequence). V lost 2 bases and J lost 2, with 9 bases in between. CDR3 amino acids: CSARLQGNTEAFF. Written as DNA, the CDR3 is TGCAGTGCTAGATTACAGGGAAACACTGAAGCTTTCTTT.

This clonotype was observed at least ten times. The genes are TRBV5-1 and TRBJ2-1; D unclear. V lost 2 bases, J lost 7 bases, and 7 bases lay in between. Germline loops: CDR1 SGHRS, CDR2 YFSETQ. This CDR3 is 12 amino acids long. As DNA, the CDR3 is TGCGCCAGCAGCTTCCTCAAAAATGAGCAGTTCTTC. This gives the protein CASSFLKNEQFF. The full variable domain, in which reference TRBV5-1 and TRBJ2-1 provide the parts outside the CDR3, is KAGVTQTPRYLIKTRGQQVTLSCSPISGHRSVSWYQQTPGQGLQFLFEYFSETQRNKGNFPGRFSGRQFSNSRSEMNVSTLELGDSALYLCASSFLKNEQFFGPGTRLTVL.

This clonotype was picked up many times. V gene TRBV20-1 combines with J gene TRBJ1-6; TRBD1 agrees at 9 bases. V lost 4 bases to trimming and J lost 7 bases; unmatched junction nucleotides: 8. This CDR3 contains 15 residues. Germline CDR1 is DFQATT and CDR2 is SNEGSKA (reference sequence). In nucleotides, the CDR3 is TGCAGTGCTAAGGCCTGGACAGGGGCAAATTCACCCCTCCACTTT. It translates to CSAKAWTGANSPLHF.